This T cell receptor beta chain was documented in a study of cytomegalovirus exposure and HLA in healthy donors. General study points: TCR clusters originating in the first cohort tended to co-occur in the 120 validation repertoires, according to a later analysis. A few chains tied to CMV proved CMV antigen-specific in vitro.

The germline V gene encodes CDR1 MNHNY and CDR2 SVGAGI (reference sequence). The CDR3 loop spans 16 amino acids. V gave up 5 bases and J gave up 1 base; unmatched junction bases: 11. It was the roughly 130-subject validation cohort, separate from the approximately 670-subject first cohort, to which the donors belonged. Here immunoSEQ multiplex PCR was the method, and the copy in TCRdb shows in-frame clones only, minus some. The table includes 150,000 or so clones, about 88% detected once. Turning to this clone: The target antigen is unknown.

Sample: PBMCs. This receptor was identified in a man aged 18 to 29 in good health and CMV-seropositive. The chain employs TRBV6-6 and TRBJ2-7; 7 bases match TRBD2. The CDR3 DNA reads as TGTGCCAGCAGTCCCTCGACAGTCGGGGGGTCCTACGAGCAGTACTTC. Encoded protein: CASSPSTVGGSYEQYF.